Here is one T cell receptor beta chain with its context. Its antigen is not known. The germline V gene encodes CDR1 KGHSH and CDR2 LQKENI. The CDR3 contains 15 residues. After removal of 0 bases from V and 8 bases from J, the junction contained 5 bases not matched to a gene. This entry is derived from a study of T cell responses to AZD1222 COVID-19 vaccine. Study-wide results and caveats: Spike-specific TCR repertoires showed rising breadth and depth after two AZD1222 doses. Across the whole spike, CD4 TCRs peaked at regions 160-218 and 743-854. Clonal diversity may have been underestimated, and the donors were mostly white British, with more females than males.

Sequencing used immunoSEQ multiplex PCR; TCRdb keeps in-frame clones, though not all of them. Among about 110,000 clones listed, about 94% were seen once. V usage is TRBV18 and J usage is TRBJ2-1, with 9 bases that match TRBD2. This sequence originates from an adult who received the AZD1222 COVID-19 vaccine. The sequencing used peripheral blood, collected 28 days after the second AZD1222 dose. In nucleotides, the CDR3 is TGTGCCAGCTCACCACCGGGAGCGGGGGGCGATGAGCAGTTCTTC. Protein product: CASSPPGAGGDEQFF.